Listed below are T cell receptor beta chains from one sample, sequenced in a study of T cells after yellow fever vaccination. One entry per CDR3 protein results from TCRdb running MiXCR on the 5' RACE reads. The repertoire holds about 320,000 distinct CDR3 sequences, with approximately 12% as singletons. This material consisted of CD4+ T cells sorted from PBMCs, taken 45 days after the yellow fever booster vaccination. All receptors come from a young man who received the YFV17D yellow fever vaccine. Each CDR3 is given with its conserved first and last residue. The D gene is left open where the match is weak. Only part of the rows carry a size: once, few, many, or a class if the clone is expanded.

clone size,J gene,V gene,D gene,CDR3 DNA,CDR3 protein
.,TRBJ1-1,TRBV5-1,TRBD1,TGCGCCAGCAGCTTGGGGACAGGGCCCAACACTGAAGCTTTCTTT,CASSLGTGPNTEAFF
few,TRBJ2-5,TRBV5-6,.,TGTGCCAGCAGCTTGTTGCAGGGTATTTCGTACCAAGAGACCCAGTACTTC,CASSLLQGISYQETQYF
many,TRBJ2-7,TRBV7-2,.,TGTGCCAGCAGCTTAGGAGGGCAAGGCTACGAGCAGTACTTC,CASSLGGQGYEQYF
.,TRBJ1-6,TRBV7-2,.,TGTGCCAGCAGGCCCTCACGTTATAATTCACCCCTCCACTTT,CASRPSRYNSPLHF
few,TRBJ2-7,TRBV5-4,TRBD2,TGTGCCAGCAGCTCGAAGGGACTAGGCAAATGGGGCGAGCAGTACTTC,CASSSKGLGKWGEQYF
.,TRBJ1-1,TRBV5-4,TRBD1,TGTGCCAGCAGCCAAGCCGGGACAGGGGGCCGGGAAGCTTTCTTT,CASSQAGTGGREAFF
few,TRBJ1-2,TRBV12-3/TRBV12-4,TRBD1,TGTGCCAGCAGTCCGCGTTGGACAGGGGAAATCTACACCTTC,CASSPRWTGEIYTF
few,TRBJ1-1,TRBV7-9,.,TGTGCCAGCAGCTTAGTATACCAGGAGTTGAACACTGAAGCTTTCTTT,CASSLVYQELNTEAFF
few,TRBJ1-2,TRBV5-1,.,TGCGCCAGCAGCTCGGGCCCGCGATTGGTTTCTAACTATGGCTACACCTTC,CASSSGPRLVSNYGYTF
few,TRBJ1-2,TRBV7-9,TRBD1,TGTGCCAGCAGCTTAGAAGGGGGCGTCATCTATGGCTACACCTTC,CASSLEGGVIYGYTF
many,TRBJ1-5,TRBV15,.,TGTGCCACCAGCAGGAGAGAGACCCCCAATCAGCCCCAGCATTTT,CATSRRETPNQPQHF
few,TRBJ2-5,TRBV7-2,TRBD1,TGTGCCAGCAGCTCGTGGGGGACAGGTGGGGAGACCCAGTACTTC,CASSSWGTGGETQYF
.,TRBJ1-5,TRBV20-1,TRBD1,TGCAGTGCTCAGGGGGATCGGAATCAGCCCCAGCATTTT,CSAQGDRNQPQHF
few,TRBJ2-5,TRBV10-2,TRBD2,TGCGCCAGCAGGGAGACTAGCACCCAAGAGACCCAGTACTTC,CASRETSTQETQYF
few,TRBJ2-5,TRBV20-1,.,TGCAGTGCTAGAGATCCGTCAGGGGCGGGCGAGACCCAGTACTTC,CSARDPSGAGETQYF
few,TRBJ2-3,TRBV6-1,TRBD2,TGTGCCAGCCTCCTCAGCGGGGGGCCAGATACGCAGTATTTT,CASLLSGGPDTQYF
few,TRBJ2-2,TRBV2,.,TGTGCCAGCTTATACCAGGAGATAATCGGGGAGCTGTTTTTT,CASLYQEIIGELFF